A single sample is the source of the 15 T cell receptor beta chains below, sequenced in a study of blood T cell repertoires in COVID-19. Only in-frame clones appear in the TCRdb table, and some are missing; sequencing was by immunoSEQ multiplex PCR. This repertoire shows 90,000 to 150,000 clones, around 90% found once; its top ten account for 0.88%. Sequenced material: peripheral blood. Every receptor here comes from a woman between 45 and 60 years old with active or convalescent COVID-19.

The rearrangement joins TRBV5-1 to TRBJ2-1; perhaps TRBD2 as D (6 bases). Trimming took 1 base from V and 7 from J, leaving 9 bases between them. Germline V lookup: CDR1 SGHRS, CDR2 YFSETQ. The CDR3 contains 13 residues. The DNA for the CDR3 is TGCGCCAGCAGCTTGAGAGGGAGGAATGAGCAGTTCTTC. The encoded protein is CASSLRGRNEQFF.

This rearrangement joins TRBV4-3 to TRBJ1-6; TRBD1 aligns across 9 bases. CDR1 LGHNA and CDR2 YSLEER come from the germline V gene. The ends lost 3 bases at V and 2 bases at J; junction bases unmatched: 5. The CDR3 sequence is 17 residues long. The CDR3 nucleotides are TGCGCCAGCAGCCAGGGACAGGGCGGCACCTATAATTCACCCCTCCACTTT. Protein sequence: CASSQGQGGTYNSPLHF.

The chain is built from TRBV5-6 and TRBJ2-3; 11 positions match TRBD2. CDR1 SGHDT and CDR2 YYEEEE come from the germline V gene. There are 17 residues in the CDR3. Trimming at V came to 1 base and at J to 4 bases, leaving 8 bases not matched to a gene. The CDR3: CASSLMVGTSGADTQYF. CDR3 DNA sequence: TGTGCCAGCAGCTTGATGGTTGGGACTAGCGGCGCAGATACGCAGTATTTT.

Concerning this clone itself: The junction departs from germline at one end; a sequencing error may be responsible. The rearrangement uses TRBV7-7 and TRBJ1-4; tentative D call: TRBD1 (5 bases). CDR3 size: 16 residues. The germline V gene has CDR1 SSHAT and CDR2 FNYEAQ (reference sequence). The CDR3 spells CASSLTRAGTIEKLFF. The CDR3 region has the DNA TGTGCTAGCAGCTTAACCAGGGCTGGGACTATTGAAAAACTGTTTTTT. The full variable domain, completed using reference TRBV7-7 and TRBJ1-4, is GAGVSQSPRYKVTKRGQDVTLRCDPISSHATLYWYQQALGQGPEFLTYFNYEAQPDKSGLPSDRFSAERPEGSISTLTIQRTEQRDSAMYRCASSLTRAGTIEKLFFGSGTQLSVL.

The chain is built from TRBV5-4 and TRBJ2-7, with 11 bases identical to TRBD2. Germline CDR1 SGHNT, CDR2 YYREEE (reference sequence). V shed 6 bases, J shed 6 bases, and the junction held 11 bases outside the gene matches. CDR3 length equals 15 residues. CDR3 region: CASTLTSGSWSEQYF. Written as DNA, the CDR3 is TGTGCCAGCACCTTAACTAGCGGGAGCTGGTCCGAGCAGTACTTC.

J is TRBJ1-1 and V is TRBV28; no reliable D call. The CDR3 has 13 residues. Germline CDR1 MDHEN, CDR2 SYDVKM. Trimming stripped 4 bases from V and 3 bases from J, with 9 bases between. CDR3 amino acids: CASSSRSYTEAFF. CDR3 nucleotide sequence: TGTGCCAGCAGTTCTCGGTCTTACACTGAAGCTTTCTTT.

This chain links TRBV7-9 with TRBJ2-1; 8 bases are shared with TRBD1. With 5 bases clipped from V and 7 bases from J, the junction kept 10 bases outside the gene matches. Looked up from germline, CDR1 is SEHNR and CDR2 is FQNEAQ (reference sequence). The CDR3 loop spans 15 amino acids. The CDR3 here is CASSRGDRRLNEQFF. CDR3 sequence (DNA): TGTGCCAGCAGCCGTGGGGACAGGAGGCTAAATGAGCAGTTCTTC.

J is TRBJ2-4 and V is TRBV5-1, with 8 bases that match TRBD2. The CDR3 contains 14 residues. Germline V lookup: CDR1 SGHRS, CDR2 YFSETQ. Trimming cost V 0 bases and J 8 bases; bases outside gene matches: 4. The CDR3: CASSLGGGRYIQYF. The CDR3 bases are TGCGCCAGCAGCTTGGGGGGCGGGAGGTACATTCAGTACTTC.

This rearrangement joins TRBV11-2 to TRBJ2-7; a possible D gene is TRBD1 (6 bases). Germline-derived CDR1 and CDR2 are SGHAT and FQNNGV. V lost 4 bases and J lost 3, with 10 bases in between. The CDR3 has 13 amino acids. CDR3 amino acids: CASSYGQSYEQYF. The CDR3 DNA is TGTGCCAGCAGCTATGGACAGAGCTACGAGCAGTACTTC.

V usage is TRBV7-9 and J usage is TRBJ1-5; unclear D gene. Looked up from germline, CDR1 is SEHNR and CDR2 is FQNEAQ (reference sequence). V lost 1 base and J 0 bases, leaving 7 bases between the germline ends. The CDR3 length is 15 residues. CDR3 in amino acids: CASSLGGVSNQPQHF. The CDR3 DNA follows: TGTGCCAGCAGCTTAGGTGGAGTTAGCAATCAGCCCCAGCATTTT.

The V call is TRBV5-1, the J call TRBJ1-4; 8 bases are a match to TRBD1. The germline CDR1 and CDR2 sequences are SGHRS and YFSETQ. CDR3 length: 16 residues. The V gene end was trimmed by 3 bases and the J gene end by 6 bases; junction bases not matched to a gene: 10. The DNA for the CDR3 is TGCGCCAGCAGCTCCTACAGGGGGGGTGCGGATGAAAAACTGTTTTTT. It translates to CASSSYRGGADEKLFF. Variable domain in full (rest from reference TRBV5-1 and TRBJ1-4): KAGVTQTPRYLIKTRGQQVTLSCSPISGHRSVSWYQQTPGQGLQFLFEYFSETQRNKGNFPGRFSGRQFSNSRSEMNVSTLELGDSALYLCASSSYRGGADEKLFFGSGTQLSVL.

The chain is built from TRBV28 and TRBJ2-3; 8 positions agree with TRBD1. This CDR3 contains 14 residues. Trimming cost V 5 bases and J 5 bases; bases outside gene matches: 6. Germline V gives CDR1 MDHEN, CDR2 SYDVKM. DNA of the CDR3: TGTGCCAGCAGTAACCGACAGGGGATAGATACGCAGTATTTT. Its protein is CASSNRQGIDTQYF.

The V call is TRBV7-3, the J call TRBJ2-1, with D maybe TRBD2 (6 bases). There are 12 residues in the CDR3. CDR1 SGHTA and CDR2 FQGTGA come from the germline V gene. Trimming removed 5 bases from V and 6 bases from J, with 8 bases in between. Written as DNA, the CDR3 is TGTGCCAGCAGCGGGCGGGGCAATGAGCAGTTCTTC. It translates to CASSGRGNEQFF. Full variable domain (rest looked up from reference TRBV7-3 and TRBJ2-1): GAGVSQTPSNKVTEKGKYVELRCDPISGHTALYWYRQSLGQGPEFLIYFQGTGAADDSGLPNDRFFAVRPEGSVSTLKIQRTERGDSAVYLCASSGRGNEQFFGPGTRLTVL.

The chain employs TRBV21-1 and TRBJ1-5. TRBV21-1 is termed a pseudogene. There are 15 residues in the CDR3. The CDR3 region is CASLTERDSNQPQHF. CDR3 coding DNA: TGTGCCAGCTTGACTGAACGAGATAGCAATCAGCCCCAGCATTTT.

The chain carries TRBV5-8 and TRBJ1-2, with a tentative D call TRBD1 (5 bases). Germline loops: CDR1 SGHTS, CDR2 YDEGEE. The CDR3 has 12 residues. The V end lost 6 bases, the J end lost 8 bases, and 14 bases lay between the germline ends. The CDR3 is CASNGGVGGYTF. In DNA, the CDR3 is TGTGCCAGCAACGGGGGTGTTGGAGGCTACACCTTC. The whole variable domain, filled in from reference TRBV5-8 and TRBJ1-2, reads EAGVTQSPTHLIKTRGQQATLRCSPISGHTSVYWYQQALGLGLQFLLWYDEGEERNRGNFPPRFSGRQFPNYSSELNVNALELEDSALYLCASNGGVGGYTFGSGTRLTVV.